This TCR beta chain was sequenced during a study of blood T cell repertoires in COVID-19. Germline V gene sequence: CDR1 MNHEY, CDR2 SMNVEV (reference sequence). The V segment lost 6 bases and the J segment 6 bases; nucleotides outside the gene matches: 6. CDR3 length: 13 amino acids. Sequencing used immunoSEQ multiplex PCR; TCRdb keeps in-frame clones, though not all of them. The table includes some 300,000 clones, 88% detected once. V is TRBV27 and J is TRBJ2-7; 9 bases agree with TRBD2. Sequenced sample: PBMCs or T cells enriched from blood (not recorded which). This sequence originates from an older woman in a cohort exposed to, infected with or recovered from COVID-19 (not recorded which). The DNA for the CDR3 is TGTGCCAGCAGCGCCGGGACTAGCAGCGAGCAGTACTTC. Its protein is CASSAGTSSEQYF.